This note documents a single TCR beta chain sequence. What it binds is not known. The data stem from a study of cytomegalovirus exposure and HLA in healthy donors. The V gene's germline CDR1 is MGHRA and CDR2 YSYEKL. The V and J ends lost 0 bases and 12 bases respectively, with 12 bases between them. This CDR3 has 14 amino acids. The PCR ran on 60 Vbeta and 13 Jbeta primers. The table came from immunoSEQ multiplex PCR; TCRdb's copy has only in-frame clones and leaves some out. The data contain approximately 190,000 clones, more than 65% of them singletons. The study's findings and limits: A reported reduction in N-insertions relative to the 666-donor mean was seen in an Asian-associated ancestry cluster in a later analysis.

This clonotype was obtained from a man over 45 in good health and CMV-seronegative. The chain has TRBV4-1 and TRBJ1-6, with D uncertain. Sequencing input: PBMCs. CDR3 protein: CASSQDINRRPLHF. The DNA of the CDR3 is TGCGCCAGCAGCCAAGATATTAACAGAAGACCCCTCCACTTT.